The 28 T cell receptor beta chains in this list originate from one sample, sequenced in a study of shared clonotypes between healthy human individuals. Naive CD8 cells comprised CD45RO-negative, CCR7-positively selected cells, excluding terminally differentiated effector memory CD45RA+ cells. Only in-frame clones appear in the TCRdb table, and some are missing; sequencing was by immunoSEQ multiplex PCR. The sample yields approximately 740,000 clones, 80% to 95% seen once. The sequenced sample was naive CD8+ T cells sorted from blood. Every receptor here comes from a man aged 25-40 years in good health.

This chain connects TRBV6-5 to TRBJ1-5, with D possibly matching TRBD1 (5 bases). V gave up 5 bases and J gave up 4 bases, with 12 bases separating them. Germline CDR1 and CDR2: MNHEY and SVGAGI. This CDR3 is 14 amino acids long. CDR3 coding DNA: TGTGCCAGCAGTCCGGGGGGTGGGAATCAGCCCCAGCATTTT. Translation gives CASSPGGGNQPQHF.

In DNA, the CDR3 is TGTGCCAGCAGCTTAGGATGGACCGGCAACGAGCAGTACTTC. Translated: CASSLGWTGNEQYF. The rearrangement joins TRBV7-6 to TRBJ2-7; the D is unclear. Looked up from germline, CDR1 is SGHVS and CDR2 is FNYEAQ. V was trimmed by 1 base and J by 5 bases, leaving 12 bases between them. The CDR3 is 14 amino acids.

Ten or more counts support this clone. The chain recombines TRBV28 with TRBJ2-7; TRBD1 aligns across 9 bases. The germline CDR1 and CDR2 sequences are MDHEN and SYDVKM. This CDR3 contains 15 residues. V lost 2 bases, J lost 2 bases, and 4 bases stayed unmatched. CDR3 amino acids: CASSLTGGLTYEQYF. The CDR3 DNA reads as TGTGCCAGCAGTTTAACAGGGGGCCTTACCTACGAGCAGTACTTC.

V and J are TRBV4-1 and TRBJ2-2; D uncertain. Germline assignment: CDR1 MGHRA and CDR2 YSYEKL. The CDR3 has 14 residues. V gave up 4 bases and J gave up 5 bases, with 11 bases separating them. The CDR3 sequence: CASSPEERTGELFF. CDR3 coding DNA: TGCGCCAGCAGCCCAGAAGAGAGGACCGGGGAGCTGTTTTTT.

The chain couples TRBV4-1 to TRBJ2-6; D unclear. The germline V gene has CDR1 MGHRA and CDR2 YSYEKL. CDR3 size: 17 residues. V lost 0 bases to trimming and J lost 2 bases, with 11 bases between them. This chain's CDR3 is CASSQDWITTGANVLTF. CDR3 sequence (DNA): TGCGCCAGCAGCCAAGATTGGATTACGACTGGGGCCAACGTCCTGACTTTC.

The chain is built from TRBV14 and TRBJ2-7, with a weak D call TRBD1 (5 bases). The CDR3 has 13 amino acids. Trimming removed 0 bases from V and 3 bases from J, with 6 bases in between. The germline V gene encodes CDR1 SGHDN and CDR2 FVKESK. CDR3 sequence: CASSQDQGYEQYF. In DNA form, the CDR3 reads TGTGCCAGCAGCCAAGATCAGGGCTACGAGCAGTACTTC.

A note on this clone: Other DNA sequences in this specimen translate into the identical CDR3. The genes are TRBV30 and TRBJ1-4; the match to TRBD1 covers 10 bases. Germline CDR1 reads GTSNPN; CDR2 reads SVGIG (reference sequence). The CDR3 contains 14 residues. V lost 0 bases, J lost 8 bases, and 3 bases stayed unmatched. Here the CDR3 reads CAWSVGTGVEKLFF. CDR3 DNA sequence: TGTGCCTGGAGTGTTGGGACAGGGGTGGAAAAACTGTTTTTT.

CDR3 amino acids: CAWTETGELFF. CDR3 nucleotides: TGTGCCTGGACTGAGACCGGGGAGCTGTTTTTT. The chain has TRBV30 and TRBJ2-2; D ambiguous. V lost 4 bases and J 5 bases, leaving 5 bases between the germline ends. The CDR3 spans 11 residues. Germline assignment: CDR1 GTSNPN and CDR2 SVGIG (reference sequence).

The CDR3 DNA reads as TGTGCCTGGAGTTATCGTCCAGGGGAGGTTGAAGCTTTCTTT. Translated, it gives CAWSYRPGEVEAFF. V is TRBV30 and J is TRBJ1-1; D perhaps matches TRBD1 (6 bases). Trimming pared 2 bases from V and 7 bases from J, leaving 17 bases between. Per the germline V gene, CDR1 is GTSNPN and CDR2 is SVGIG (reference sequence). The length of the CDR3 is 14 residues.

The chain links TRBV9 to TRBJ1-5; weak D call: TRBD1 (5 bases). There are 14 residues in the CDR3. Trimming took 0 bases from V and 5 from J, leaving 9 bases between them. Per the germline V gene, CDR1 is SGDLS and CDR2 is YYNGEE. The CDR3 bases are TGTGCCAGCAGCGTAGGGGGGAGGGATCAGCCCCAGCATTTT. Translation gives CASSVGGRDQPQHF.

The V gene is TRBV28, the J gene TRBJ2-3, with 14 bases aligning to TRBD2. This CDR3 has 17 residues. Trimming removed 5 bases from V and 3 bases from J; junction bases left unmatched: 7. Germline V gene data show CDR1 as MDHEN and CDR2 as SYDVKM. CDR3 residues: CASSPLTSGRVTDTQYF. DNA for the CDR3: TGTGCCAGCAGTCCCCTGACTAGCGGGAGGGTAACAGATACGCAGTATTTT.

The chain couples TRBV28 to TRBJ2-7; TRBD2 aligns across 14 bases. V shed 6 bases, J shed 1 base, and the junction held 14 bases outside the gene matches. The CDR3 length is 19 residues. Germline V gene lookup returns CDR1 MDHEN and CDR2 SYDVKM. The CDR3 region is CASSHRLAGGPAGSYEQYF. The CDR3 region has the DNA TGTGCCAGCAGCCATCGACTAGCGGGAGGGCCAGCGGGGTCCTACGAGCAGTACTTC.

CDR3 region: CASSLTHSSPYNEQFF. The CDR3, as DNA: TGTGCCAGCAGCTTAACACACTCTAGCCCTTACAATGAGCAGTTCTTC. The chain couples TRBV7-9 to TRBJ2-1, with D possibly TRBD2 on 5 matching bases. CDR3 size: 16 residues. V lost 2 bases to trimming and J lost 4 bases, with 15 bases between them. CDR1 SEHNR and CDR2 FQNEAQ come from the germline V gene (reference sequence).

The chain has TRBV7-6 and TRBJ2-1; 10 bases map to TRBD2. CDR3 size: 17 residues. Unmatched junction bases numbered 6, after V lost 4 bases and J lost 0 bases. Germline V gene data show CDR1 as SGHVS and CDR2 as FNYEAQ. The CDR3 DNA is TGTGCCAGCAGCTCCGGACTAGCGGCCAGCTCCTACAATGAGCAGTTCTTC. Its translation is CASSSGLAASSYNEQFF.

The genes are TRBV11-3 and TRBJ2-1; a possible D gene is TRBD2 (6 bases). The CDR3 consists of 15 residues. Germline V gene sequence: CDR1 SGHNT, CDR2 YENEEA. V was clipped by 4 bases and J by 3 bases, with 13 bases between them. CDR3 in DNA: TGTGCCAGCAGCTCACGGGAGTACAACTACAATGAGCAGTTCTTC. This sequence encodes CASSSREYNYNEQFF.

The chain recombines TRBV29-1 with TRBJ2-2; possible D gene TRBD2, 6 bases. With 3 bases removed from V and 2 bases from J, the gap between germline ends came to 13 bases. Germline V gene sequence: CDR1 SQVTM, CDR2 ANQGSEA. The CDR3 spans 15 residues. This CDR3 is CSVESASANTGELFF. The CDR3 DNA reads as TGCAGCGTTGAGTCGGCTAGCGCTAACACCGGGGAGCTGTTTTTT.

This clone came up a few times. CDR3 in DNA: TGTGCCAGCAGCCAGGACGTCAGGGGCTACACCTTC. Translating it yields CASSQDVRGYTF. The gene calls are TRBV14 and TRBJ1-2, with D unclear. This CDR3 has 12 amino acids. Germline V lookup: CDR1 SGHDN, CDR2 FVKESK. Trimming stripped 3 bases from V and 8 bases from J, with 10 bases between.

CDR3 nucleotide sequence: TGTGCCAGCAGTTTAGCGCGGGAGCGCTACGAGCAGTACTTC. This translates into CASSLARERYEQYF. The chain is built from TRBV27 and TRBJ2-7; 7 bases map to TRBD2. Germline V gives CDR1 MNHEY, CDR2 SMNVEV (reference sequence). CDR3 length equals 14 residues. V lost 2 bases and J lost 3; bases outside the gene matches: 4.

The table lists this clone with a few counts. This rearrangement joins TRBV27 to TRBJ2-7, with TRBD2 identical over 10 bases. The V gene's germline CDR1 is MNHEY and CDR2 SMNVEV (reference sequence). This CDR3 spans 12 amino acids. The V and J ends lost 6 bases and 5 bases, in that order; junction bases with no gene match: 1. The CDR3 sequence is CASSLAGDEQYF. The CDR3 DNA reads TGTGCCAGCAGCCTAGCGGGAGACGAGCAGTACTTC.

CDR3 residues: CASRNNPDRVEEQFF. CDR3 DNA sequence: TGTGCCAGCAGAAACAACCCGGACAGGGTGGAAGAGCAGTTCTTC. V gene TRBV7-9 combines with J gene TRBJ2-1, with 8 bases that match TRBD1. Germline lookup yields CDR1 SEHNR and CDR2 FQNEAQ (reference sequence). The CDR3 contains 15 residues. The J segment lost 10 bases and the V segment lost 6 bases, leaving 14 bases of the junction unmatched.

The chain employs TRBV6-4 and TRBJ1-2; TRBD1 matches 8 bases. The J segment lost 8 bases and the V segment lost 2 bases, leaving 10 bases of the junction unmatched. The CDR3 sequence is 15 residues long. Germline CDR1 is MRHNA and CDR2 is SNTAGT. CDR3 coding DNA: TGTGCCAGCAGTGACGGGGGCCCAGGGGGCAGCGGCTACACCTTC. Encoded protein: CASSDGGPGGSGYTF.

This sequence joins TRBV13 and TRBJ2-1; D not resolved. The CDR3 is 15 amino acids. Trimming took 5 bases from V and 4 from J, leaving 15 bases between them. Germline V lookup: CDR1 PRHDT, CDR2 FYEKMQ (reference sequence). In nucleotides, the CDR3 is TGTGCCAGCAGCCCCCAAGGTTTTGGGTACAATGAGCAGTTCTTC. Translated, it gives CASSPQGFGYNEQFF.

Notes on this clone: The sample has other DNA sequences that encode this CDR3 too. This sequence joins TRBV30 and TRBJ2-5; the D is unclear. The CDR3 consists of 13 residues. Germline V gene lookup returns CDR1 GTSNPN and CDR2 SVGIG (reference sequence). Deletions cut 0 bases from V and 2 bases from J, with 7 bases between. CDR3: CAWSVGTQETQYF. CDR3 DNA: TGTGCCTGGAGTGTAGGTACACAAGAGACCCAGTACTTC.

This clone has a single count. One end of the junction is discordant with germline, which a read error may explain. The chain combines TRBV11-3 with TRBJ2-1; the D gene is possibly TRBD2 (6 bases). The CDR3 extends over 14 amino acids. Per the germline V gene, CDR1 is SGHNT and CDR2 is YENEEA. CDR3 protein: CASSPRDSHNEQFF. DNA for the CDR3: TGTGCCAGCAGCCCCCGGGACTCCCACAATGAGCAGTTCTTC.

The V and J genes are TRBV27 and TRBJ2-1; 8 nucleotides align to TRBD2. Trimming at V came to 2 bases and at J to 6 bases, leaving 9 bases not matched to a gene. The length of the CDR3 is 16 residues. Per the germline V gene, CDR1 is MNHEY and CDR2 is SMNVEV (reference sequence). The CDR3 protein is CASSLLRSGAINEQFF. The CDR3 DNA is TGTGCCAGCAGTTTACTGCGTAGCGGGGCCATCAATGAGCAGTTCTTC.

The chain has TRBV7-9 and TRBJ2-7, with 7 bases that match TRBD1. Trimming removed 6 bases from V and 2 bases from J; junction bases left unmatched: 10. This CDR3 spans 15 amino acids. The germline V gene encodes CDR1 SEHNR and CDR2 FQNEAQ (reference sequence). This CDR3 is CASRPTGTDPYEQYF. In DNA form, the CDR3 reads TGTGCCAGCAGACCGACAGGGACCGACCCCTACGAGCAGTACTTC.

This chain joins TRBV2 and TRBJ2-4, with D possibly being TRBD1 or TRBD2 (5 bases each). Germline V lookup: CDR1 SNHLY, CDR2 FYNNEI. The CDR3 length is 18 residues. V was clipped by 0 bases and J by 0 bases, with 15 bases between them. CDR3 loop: CASSEASRRGVAKNIQYF. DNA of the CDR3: TGTGCCAGCAGTGAAGCGTCCAGAAGAGGGGTAGCCAAAAACATTCAGTACTTC.

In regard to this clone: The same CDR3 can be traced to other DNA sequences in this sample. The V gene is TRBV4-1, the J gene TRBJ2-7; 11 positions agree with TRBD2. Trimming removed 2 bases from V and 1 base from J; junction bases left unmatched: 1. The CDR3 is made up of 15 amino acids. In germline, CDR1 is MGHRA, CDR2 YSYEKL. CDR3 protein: CASSQTSGSSYEQYF. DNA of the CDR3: TGCGCCAGCAGCCAAACTAGCGGGAGTTCCTACGAGCAGTACTTC.